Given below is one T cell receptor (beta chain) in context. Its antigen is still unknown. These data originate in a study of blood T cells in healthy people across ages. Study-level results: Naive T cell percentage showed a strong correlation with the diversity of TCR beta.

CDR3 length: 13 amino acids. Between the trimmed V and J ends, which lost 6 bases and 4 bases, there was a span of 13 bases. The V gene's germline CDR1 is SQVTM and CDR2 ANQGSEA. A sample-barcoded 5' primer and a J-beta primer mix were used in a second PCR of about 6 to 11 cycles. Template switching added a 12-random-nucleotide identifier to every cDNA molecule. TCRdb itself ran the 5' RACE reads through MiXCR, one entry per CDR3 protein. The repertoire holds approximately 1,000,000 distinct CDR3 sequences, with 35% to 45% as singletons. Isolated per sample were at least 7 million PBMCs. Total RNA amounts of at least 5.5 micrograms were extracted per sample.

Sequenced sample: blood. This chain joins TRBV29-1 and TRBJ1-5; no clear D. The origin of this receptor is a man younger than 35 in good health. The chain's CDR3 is CSVSDGLNQPQHF. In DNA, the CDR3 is TGCAGCGTCTCCGACGGCCTTAATCAGCCCCAGCATTTT.